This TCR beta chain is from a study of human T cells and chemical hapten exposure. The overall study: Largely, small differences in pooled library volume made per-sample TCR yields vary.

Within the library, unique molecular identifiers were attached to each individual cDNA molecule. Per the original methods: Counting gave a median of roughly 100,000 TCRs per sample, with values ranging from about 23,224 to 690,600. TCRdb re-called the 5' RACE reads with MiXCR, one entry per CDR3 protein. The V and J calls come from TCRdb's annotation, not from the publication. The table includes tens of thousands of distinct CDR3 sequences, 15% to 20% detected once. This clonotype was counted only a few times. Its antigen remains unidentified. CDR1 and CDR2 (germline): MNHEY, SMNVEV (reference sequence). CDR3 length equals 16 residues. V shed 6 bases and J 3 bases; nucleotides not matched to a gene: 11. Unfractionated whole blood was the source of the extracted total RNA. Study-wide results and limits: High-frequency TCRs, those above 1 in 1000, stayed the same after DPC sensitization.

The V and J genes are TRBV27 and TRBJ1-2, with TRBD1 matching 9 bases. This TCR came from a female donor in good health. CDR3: CASRAYGTGPDYGYTF. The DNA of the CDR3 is TGTGCCAGCAGAGCATACGGGACAGGGCCGGACTATGGCTACACCTTC.